The source of this T cell receptor beta chain is a study of post-analysis software for immune sequencing data (dated by TCRdb to between 2015 and 2016). In terms of the full investigation: Relapsing-remitting, secondary progressive and progressive-relapsing multiple sclerosis were recorded as disease courses, and subtype annotation was lacking for some patients. The patient repertoires were compared against approximately eleven previously published healthy control repertoires obtained from donors aged 6 to 25 years. A subset of samples was prepared in parallel using single-end sample barcoding, then pooled and co-amplified after Illumina adapter ligation. Broad study findings and their caveats: Significantly higher frequencies in patients than in controls were found for five or six TRBV segments, including TRBV5-6, TRBV5-1 and TRBV20-1. The multiple sclerosis patient group was slightly younger than the control group. Compared with controls, multiple sclerosis patients had significantly lower normalized Chao1 diversity, a finding suggesting substantial peripheral T-cell clonal expansion. Direct clustering with F measure revealed strong co-clustering of samples prepared in the same batch, which led to a batch-effect correction.

Receptor amplification or capture employed PCR. The sequencing machine was an Illumina HiSeq 2500. To reduce PCR and sequencing biases, unique molecular identifiers were built into the TCR beta cDNA libraries. Approximately 500,000 cDNA molecules were obtained per 1 to 10 million input T cells, so each molecule approximated one T cell. The same protocol used for the earlier healthy control dataset was applied to prepare and sequence the patient libraries. Samples belonging to the same batch were prepared together, multiplexed and sequenced on a shared HiSeq lane. In the original analysis: MIGEC was used to process the raw barcoded reads, and molecular identifier groups with only a single read were discarded before consensus assembly and CDR3 extraction. VDJtools was used for post-analysis of the clonotype tables, and diversity was normalized by down-sampling every dataset to the size of the smallest sample. In repertoire overlap clustering, CDR3 amino acid sequences, but not nucleotide sequences, were matched to correct batch-related cross-sample contamination. Using fastp at Q25 and MiXCR, TCRdb reprocessed the public reads and kept productive beta chains. Here each entry gathers all rows of one CDR3 protein and keeps the most common genes and DNA. TCRdb's processing, not the study's, gives the V and J calls here. The sample yields approximately 400,000 distinct CDR3 sequences; approximately 38% were counted once. In total, the top ten clones hold under 15% of the sample.

The CDR3 holds 13 amino acids from the cysteine to the phenylalanine. Of all the DNA, just the CDR3 is kept, 39 bases in frame from base 1. V lost 7 bases and J lost 5 bases; the stretch between them is 13 bases long. Regarding this clonotype: Its antigen remains undetermined. Base quality data are lacking; no much larger clone is found one base away.

To demonstrate the VDJtools post-analysis software, TCR beta repertoires were profiled from the peripheral blood of 10 to 15 young patients with multiple sclerosis. The patients with multiple sclerosis were children and adolescents between roughly 6 and 17 years of age. The sample was blood. The receptor's source is a girl aged 10-17 years with multiple sclerosis. The chain uses TRBV12-3 or TRBV12-4 and TRBJ2-3, with no reliable assignment of the D segment. The DNA sequence reads TGTGCCAGCACCTGGGTGTCAGGAGATACGCAGTATTTT. This translates into CASTWVSGDTQYF.